The clone carrying this T cell receptor (beta chain) showed up just a few times. What it binds is unknown. This sample's treatment: roughly nine-day PBMC culture with coronavirus spike peptide pools or control peptides (ViraFEST assay). Each well held more than 1.5 million PBMCs in IL-2 (around 10 IU/ml) medium with about 10 ug/ml peptide pools. This sample was included in a study of vaccination and CD4 T cells after COVID-19. Across the study: The study enrolled six male and four female convalescents, two of whom were Hispanic. Collection of post-vaccine samples followed dose two by a median roughly 68 days, spanning a range of 14 to 241. Overlapping spike peptides served as the stimulus for the cells. These peptides came from SARS-CoV-2 and from the common cold coronaviruses HCoV-NL63, HCoV-OC43 and HCoV-229E.

With the Oncomine TCR Beta short-read assay, DNA from cultured CD4+ T cells was sequenced. TCRdb independently ran MiXCR on the PCR reads; one entry per CDR3 protein. This sample has 13,000 to 15,000 distinct CDR3 sequences; less than 35% occur once, and the top ten carry under 9.5%. The V end lost 1 base, the J end lost 7 bases, and 13 bases lay between the germline ends. Germline loops: CDR1 SGHAT, CDR2 FQNNGV. The CDR3 consists of 14 residues. Sequenced sample: CD4+ T cells from blood, cultured in vitro. The J gene is TRBJ1-2, the V gene TRBV11-2; D not resolved. The TCR was taken from a human donor who had recovered from COVID-19. As DNA, the CDR3 is TGTGCCAGCAGCTTAGTGGCGTTGCGAGCTGGCTACACCTTC. It codes for CASSLVALRAGYTF. The whole variable domain, remainder taken from reference TRBV11-2 and TRBJ1-2, is EAGVAQSPRYKIIEKRQSVAFWCNPISGHATLYWYQQILGQGPKLLIQFQNNGVVDDSQLPKDRFSAERLKGVDSTLKIQPAKLEDSAVYLCASSLVALRAGYTFGSGTRLTVV.